One sample yielded the 29 T cell receptor beta chains listed below, sequenced in a study of tissue T cells after allogeneic stem cell transplantation. Only in-frame clones appear in the TCRdb table, and some are missing; sequencing was by immunoSEQ multiplex PCR. Seen here are around 17,000 clones, less than 85% observed once, and the top ten hold approximately 0.93%. Sample: spleen. The source is a female BALB/c mouse in good health. The MHC haplotype of this mouse line is H2-d.

On this clone: All gene names here are mouse names. The observed sequence ends 1 residue before the CDR3 terminus, with the missing tail filled in from the germline J gene. The V gene is TRBV31, the J gene TRBJ1-3, with D perhaps matching TRBD1 (6 bases). CDR3 length: 14 amino acids. V lost 1 base, J lost 0 bases, and 7 bases lay in between. The V gene's germline CDR1 is GKSSPN and CDR2 SITVG. The covered CDR3 bases are TGTGCCTGGAGTCCACAGGGTTCTGGAAATACGCTCTAT. Its protein is CAWSPQGSGNTLY. The whole CDR3 is CAWSPQGSGNTLYF.

This clone has just a few counts. Germline and genes: mouse. Read sequence stops 1 residue before the CDR3 end, and the germline J gene provides the missing end. This chain joins TRBV2 and TRBJ2-7; D is uncertain. V was shortened by 0 bases and J by 0 bases, with 6 bases between the two germline ends. The CDR3 is made up of 14 amino acids. Per the germline V gene, CDR1 is LGHNA and CDR2 is YSYQKL. CDR3 loop: CASSQEENSYEQYF. CDR3 DNA, as far as it was read: TGTGCCAGCAGCCAAGAGGAGAACTCCTATGAACAGTAC.

For this clone: Genes here carry mouse names. The observed sequence ends 1 residue before the CDR3 terminus, with the missing tail filled in from the germline J gene. This chain joins TRBV31 and TRBJ2-3; 8 bases agree with TRBD2. Looked up from germline, CDR1 is GKSSPN and CDR2 is SITVG. This CDR3 is 14 amino acids long. J gave up 0 bases and V 3 bases, and 2 bases lay outside the gene matches. The CDR3 sequence is CAWRDWVSAETLYF. CDR3 DNA (partial): TGTGCCTGGAGGGACTGGGTTAGTGCAGAAACGCTGTAT.

Regarding this clone: Mouse names are used for the genes. The read is 1 residue too short to cover the CDR3 end, so that end is filled in from the germline J gene. The gene calls are TRBV24 and TRBJ2-5; tentative D call: TRBD1 (6 bases). Germline CDR1 KGHTA, CDR2 FRNEEI. This CDR3 region has 13 residues. Trimming stripped 5 bases from V and 3 bases from J, with 9 bases between. The DNA read from the CDR3 is TGTGCCAGCAGTTCGACAGGTCAAGACACCCAGTAC. Translation: CASSSTGQDTQY. Given in full, the CDR3 is CASSSTGQDTQYF.

Notes on this clone: Here the gene names and germline are mouse. The read gets to within 1 residue of the CDR3 end, and the germline J gene fills in the rest. The V and J genes are TRBV19 and TRBJ2-3; 10 bases are shared with TRBD1. The germline V gene encodes CDR1 FNHDT and CDR2 SITEND (reference sequence). After removal of 6 bases from V and 4 bases from J, the junction contained 5 bases not matched to a gene. The CDR3 covers 14 residues. CDR3 DNA (partial): TGTGCCAGCACCCGGGACAGGGGAACAGAAACGCTGTAT. It translates to CASTRDRGTETLY. The full CDR3 protein reads CASTRDRGTETLYF.

Details on this clone: Gene names refer to mouse genes. The CDR3 extends 1 residue past the end of the read, so its final part is completed from the germline J gene. The rearrangement uses TRBV29 and TRBJ2-7; 9 bases align to TRBD2. Germline V CDR1 and CDR2: MSHET, SYDVDS. The CDR3 is made up of 14 amino acids. The junction had 3 bases not matched to a gene; V was cut back by 2 bases and J by 4 bases. The CDR3 reads CASSLPGLGYEQYF. The sequenced CDR3 bases are TGTGCTAGCAGTTTACCGGGACTGGGTTATGAACAGTAC.

This clone was seen a single time. These gene names are mouse names. The read terminates 1 residue ahead of where the CDR3 ends, so the germline J gene completes it. The chain has TRBV20 and TRBJ1-6; D gene unclear. TRBJ1-6 is placed among ORFs of uncertain function. The germline V gene encodes CDR1 GFQATS and CDR2 STVNSAI. The length of the CDR3 is 14 residues. V lost 0 bases to trimming and J lost 4 bases, with 7 bases between them. The sequenced CDR3 bases are TGTGGTGCTAGGGATACCCAATATAATTCGCCCCTCTAC. It encodes CGARDTQYNSPLY. Given in full, the CDR3 is CGARDTQYNSPLYF.

Points on this clone: Germline and genes: mouse. From the germline J gene comes the end of the CDR3, since the read stops 1 residue before it. The chain links TRBV19 to TRBJ1-2, with 7 bases matching TRBD1. This CDR3 region has 14 residues. Germline V lookup: CDR1 FNHDT, CDR2 SITEND (reference sequence). The J segment lost 1 base and the V segment lost 5 bases, leaving 5 bases of the junction unmatched. The CDR3 DNA, read in part, is TGTGCCAGCAGCCGGGACAGCCGAAACTCCGACTACACC. Encoded protein: CASSRDSRNSDYT. The whole CDR3 reads CASSRDSRNSDYTF.

About this clone itself: The gene symbols are mouse symbols. The read is 1 residue too short to cover the CDR3 end, so that end is filled in from the germline J gene. The V call is TRBV13-3, the J call TRBJ1-1, with 11 bases that match TRBD1. Losses at the gene ends were 5 bases for V and 3 bases for J; bases not matched to a gene: 3. Germline V gene data show CDR1 as NNHDY and CDR2 as SYVADS. The CDR3 has 14 residues. The CDR3 bases that were read are TGTGCCAGCAGCGGGGACAGGGGGTACACAGAAGTCTTC. The encoded protein is CASSGDRGYTEVF. The whole CDR3 protein reads CASSGDRGYTEVFF.

In the case of this clone: The listed genes are named as in mouse. The CDR3 end is not reached by the read, which stops 1 residue before it; the germline J gene fills it in. This specimen includes other DNA sequences encoding the same CDR3. This chain connects TRBV13-2 to TRBJ1-3; 9 nucleotides align to TRBD1. Germline CDR1 is NNHNN and CDR2 is SYGAGS (reference sequence). CDR3 length equals 15 residues. V shed 5 bases, J shed 0 bases, and the junction held 3 bases outside the gene matches. CDR3 DNA, as far as it was read: TGTGCCAGCGGAGGGACAGGGCCTTCTGGAAATACGCTCTAT. This sequence encodes CASGGTGPSGNTLY. The CDR3 as a whole reads CASGGTGPSGNTLYF.

As concerns this clone: Gene names refer to mouse genes. The CDR3 extends 1 residue past the end of the read, so its final part is completed from the germline J gene. The rearrangement links TRBV13-2 to TRBJ2-7, with 9 nucleotides matching TRBD2. Germline-derived CDR1 and CDR2 are NNHNN and SYGAGS (reference sequence). CDR3 length: 13 amino acids. Trimming removed 1 base from V and 5 bases from J; junction bases left unmatched: 1. CDR3 protein: CASGDHWGDEQYF. The sequenced part of the CDR3 DNA is TGTGCCAGCGGTGATCACTGGGGGGATGAACAGTAC.

This clone was counted between two and nine times. Each gene name is a mouse one. The read gets to within 1 residue of the CDR3 end, and the germline J gene fills in the rest. The chain couples TRBV1 to TRBJ2-7; D remains ambiguous. CDR1 and CDR2 from the germline V gene are NSQYPW and LRSPGD (reference sequence). The CDR3 is 15 residues long. Trimming pared 0 bases from V and 7 bases from J, leaving 16 bases between. The sequenced part of the CDR3 DNA is TGCACCTGCAGTGCAGATCGAAGGACGGGAGGAGAACAGTAC. It encodes CTCSADRRTGGEQY. The whole CDR3 protein is CTCSADRRTGGEQYF.

Regarding this clone: Gene names and germline refer to mouse. The missing CDR3 end, 1 residue past where the read stops, is filled in from the germline J gene. The rearrangement uses TRBV19 and TRBJ2-2; 7 bases align to TRBD1. The CDR3 is made up of 13 amino acids. J gave up 4 bases and V 6 bases, and 3 bases lay outside the gene matches. Germline V gives CDR1 FNHDT, CDR2 SITEND (reference sequence). This CDR3 reads CASTTGATGQLYF. CDR3 DNA, as far as it was read: TGTGCCAGCACTACAGGGGCCACCGGGCAGCTCTAC.

Concerning this clone: Mouse germline and gene names are used. With the read ending 1 residue before the CDR3 end, the germline J gene is used to fill in that end. The chain links TRBV1 to TRBJ2-1; TRBD1 matches at 10 bases. The germline V gene has CDR1 NSQYPW and CDR2 LRSPGD (reference sequence). This CDR3 comprises 15 residues. V lost 0 bases to trimming and J lost 6 bases; unmatched junction nucleotides: 2. The CDR3 here is CTCSAEGTGAAEQFF. CDR3 DNA, as far as it was read: TGCACCTGCAGTGCAGAAGGGACAGGGGCTGCTGAGCAGTTC.

Regarding this clone: The listed genes are named as in mouse. The CDR3 end is not reached by the read, which stops 1 residue before it; the germline J gene fills it in. The V and J genes are TRBV1 and TRBJ1-3, with 7 bases fitting TRBD1. The V gene end was trimmed by 0 bases and the J gene end by 0 bases; junction bases not matched to a gene: 5. Germline values: CDR1 NSQYPW, CDR2 LRSPGD (reference sequence). CDR3 size: 17 residues. The sequenced part of the CDR3 DNA is TGCACCTGCAGTGCAGACCGGGACAGAAATTCTGGAAATACGCTCTAT. It translates to CTCSADRDRNSGNTLY. The CDR3, in full, reads CTCSADRDRNSGNTLYF. The full variable domain, with the rest looked up from reference TRBV1 and TRBJ1-3, is VTLLEQNPRWRLVPRGQAVNLRCILKNSQYPWMSWYQQDLQKQLQWLFTLRSPGDKEVKSLPGADYLATRVTDTELRLQVANMSQGRTLYCTCSADRDRNSGNTLYFGEGSRLIVV.

To note about this clone: These gene names are mouse names. From the germline J gene comes the end of the CDR3, since the read stops 1 residue before it. The chain couples TRBV19 to TRBJ2-5, with 12 bases identical to TRBD2. Trimming cost V 1 base and J 7 bases; bases outside gene matches: 10. There are 17 residues in the CDR3. CDR1 and CDR2 from the germline V gene are FNHDT and SITEND (reference sequence). This CDR3 reads CASSISPGTGGPNTQYF. Partial CDR3 DNA: TGTGCCAGCAGTATAAGCCCTGGGACTGGGGGGCCGAACACCCAGTAC.

In regard to this clone: Gene labels here are mouse ones. The observed sequence ends 1 residue before the CDR3 terminus, with the missing tail filled in from the germline J gene. V and J are TRBV16 and TRBJ2-1, with D perhaps TRBD2 (7 bases). This CDR3 region has 15 residues. Per the germline V gene, CDR1 is SGHSA and CDR2 is FRNQAP. Trimming left V 1 base short and J 5 bases short, with 12 bases between. Partial CDR3 DNA: TGTGCAAGCAGCTTAGTTGGGGGGCTCAATGCTGAGCAGTTC. Its protein is CASSLVGGLNAEQF. The CDR3 in its entirety is CASSLVGGLNAEQFF.

In this sample, this clone turned up a few times. Germline and genes: mouse. Read sequence stops 1 residue before the CDR3 end, and the germline J gene provides the missing end. This chain links TRBV1 with TRBJ1-5; TRBD1 agrees at 10 bases. The J segment lost 0 bases and the V segment lost 1 base, leaving 3 bases of the junction unmatched. The CDR3 sequence is 17 residues long. Germline loops: CDR1 NSQYPW, CDR2 LRSPGD (reference sequence). The part of the CDR3 DNA that was read is TGCACCTGCAGTGCAGCCGGGACAGGGGATAACAACCAGGCTCCGCTT. It encodes CTCSAAGTGDNNQAPL. The CDR3, in full, reads CTCSAAGTGDNNQAPLF.

Concerning this clone itself: All gene names here are mouse names. The read is 1 residue too short to cover the CDR3 end, so that end is filled in from the germline J gene. This sequence joins TRBV20 and TRBJ2-3, with 8 bases lining up with TRBD2. This CDR3 has 14 residues. The germline V gene encodes CDR1 GFQATS and CDR2 STVNSAI. After removal of 5 bases from V and 0 bases from J, the junction contained 4 bases not matched to a gene. The sequenced CDR3 bases are TGTGGTGCTCGACTGGGGTCTAGTGCAGAAACGCTGTAT. Protein sequence: CGARLGSSAETLY. The complete CDR3 reads CGARLGSSAETLYF.

Note on this clone: These gene names are mouse names. Sequencing ends 1 residue short of the CDR3 end; the germline J gene provides the rest. The V and J genes are TRBV31 and TRBJ2-4, with a tentative D call TRBD1 (6 bases). V was shortened by 1 base and J by 0 bases, with 8 bases between the two germline ends. From germline, CDR1 is GKSSPN and CDR2 SITVG. The CDR3 has 14 amino acids. This chain's CDR3 is CAWSQDSSQNTLYF. The DNA read from the CDR3 is TGTGCCTGGAGTCAGGACAGTAGTCAAAACACCTTGTAC.

A note on this clone: Any gene name here is a mouse gene name. The read is 1 residue too short to cover the CDR3 end, so that end is filled in from the germline J gene. The genes are TRBV3 and TRBJ2-1, with no clear D. The germline V and J ends were trimmed by 2 bases and 0 bases, with 8 bases remaining between them. Looked up from germline, CDR1 is SNHLY and CDR2 is FYNGKV (reference sequence). This CDR3 comprises 15 residues. CDR3 DNA, as far as it was read: TGTGCCAGCAGCTTACGGCTGGTTAACTATGCTGAGCAGTTC. Translating gives CASSLRLVNYAEQF. Given in full, the CDR3 is CASSLRLVNYAEQFF.

Worth noting for this clone: The genes are named according to mouse. The CDR3 reads CASSRDRGPGNTLYF. The CDR3 bases that were read are TGTGCCAGCAGCCGGGACAGGGGGCCTGGAAATACGCTCTAT. J is TRBJ1-3 and V is TRBV4; TRBD1 agrees at 12 bases. The sequenced fragment ends 1 residue before the CDR3 boundary, so the rest is inferred from the germline J gene. The CDR3 length is 15 residues. CDR1 LGHDT and CDR2 YNNKQL come from the germline V gene (reference sequence). With 5 bases clipped from V and 2 bases from J, the junction kept 1 base outside the gene matches.

Remarks on this clone: Mouse gene names and germline throughout. The CDR3 end is not reached by the read, which stops 1 residue before it; the germline J gene fills it in. V usage is TRBV5 and J usage is TRBJ2-1; tentative D call: TRBD1 (6 bases). The CDR3 loop spans 15 amino acids. Trimming took off 1 base at V and 1 base at J, with 8 bases between the two ends. Per germline, CDR1 LGHNA and CDR2 YNLKQL (reference sequence). The part of the CDR3 DNA that was read is TGTGCCAGCAGCCAAGTAGGACAGAACTATGCTGAGCAGTTC. It yields the protein CASSQVGQNYAEQF. The whole CDR3 region reads CASSQVGQNYAEQFF.

A word on this clone: Each gene name is a mouse one. The read terminates 1 residue before the CDR3 end, so the remaining end is supplied by the germline J gene. This chain joins TRBV2 and TRBJ1-3, with D perhaps matching TRBD1 (6 bases). This CDR3 is 15 amino acids long. Trimming stripped 2 bases from V and 0 bases from J, with 8 bases between. Germline-derived CDR1 and CDR2 are LGHNA and YSYQKL. The CDR3 loop is CASSQNRASGNTLYF. The part of the CDR3 DNA that was read is TGTGCCAGCAGCCAAAACAGGGCTTCTGGAAATACGCTCTAT.

As concerns this clone: The gene names given are mouse names. Read coverage stops 1 residue before the CDR3 terminus; the germline J gene supplies the remainder. This chain connects TRBV13-1 to TRBJ1-2; D ambiguous. The CDR3 has 14 amino acids. The germline V gene encodes CDR1 NSHNY and CDR2 SYGAGN. V gave up 0 bases and J gave up 0 bases, with 6 bases separating them. Incomplete CDR3 DNA: TGTGCCAGCAGTGATGGTAAATCAAACTCCGACTACACC. Translation: CASSDGKSNSDYT. The CDR3 reads in full as CASSDGKSNSDYTF.

Note on this clone: Gene names refer to mouse genes. The read is 1 residue too short to cover the CDR3 end, so that end is filled in from the germline J gene. The chain joins TRBV31 to TRBJ1-5; 7 nucleotides agree with TRBD1. The V gene's germline CDR1 is GKSSPN and CDR2 SITVG. The CDR3 loop spans 14 amino acids. V shed 1 base, J shed 4 bases, and the junction held 4 bases outside the gene matches. The CDR3 sequence is CAWSQPGQNQAPLF. The part of the CDR3 DNA that was read is TGTGCCTGGAGTCAACCGGGACAGAACCAGGCTCCGCTT.

A note on this clone: The gene names here belong to mouse. CDR3 DNA, as far as it was read: TGTGCTAGCAGTCCGGGACAAGACACCCAGTAC. As protein: CASSPGQDTQY. The CDR3 in full is CASSPGQDTQYF. The chain is built from TRBV17 and TRBJ2-5; no reliable D call. The read ends 1 residue shy of where the CDR3 ends; the end is completed using the germline J gene. Trimming took 5 bases from V and 3 from J, leaving 6 bases between them. Germline assignment: CDR1 MNHDT and CDR2 YYDKIL. The CDR3 spans 12 residues. The full variable domain, its missing parts supplied by reference TRBV17 and TRBJ2-5, is DTTVKQNPRYKLARVGKPVNLICSQTMNHDTMYWYQKKPNQAPKLLLFYYDKILNREADTFEKFQSSRPNNSFCSLYIGSAGLEYSAMYLCASSPGQDTQYFGPGTRLLVL.

Regarding this clone: Germline and genes here are mouse. The sequenced fragment ends 1 residue before the CDR3 boundary, so the rest is inferred from the germline J gene. This chain uses TRBV13-2 with TRBJ2-1, with 9 nucleotides matching TRBD2. From germline, CDR1 is NNHNN and CDR2 SYGAGS (reference sequence). V shed 5 bases, J shed 0 bases, and the junction held 3 bases outside the gene matches. This CDR3 has 15 residues. Partial CDR3 DNA: TGTGCCAGCGGGTGGACTGGGGATAACTATGCTGAGCAGTTC. Protein product: CASGWTGDNYAEQF. The whole CDR3 sequence reads CASGWTGDNYAEQFF.

With regard to this clone: Gene names follow the mouse nomenclature. Coverage ceases 1 residue before the CDR3 finishes, and the germline J gene fills in the end. V gene TRBV31 combines with J gene TRBJ2-5; D remains unclear. CDR1 is GKSSPN and CDR2 is SITVG in the germline V gene. CDR3 length: 14 residues. Deletions cut 0 bases from V and 0 bases from J, with 7 bases between. CDR3 loop: CAWSLGRNQDTQYF. The DNA read from the CDR3 is TGTGCCTGGAGTCTAGGCAGAAACCAAGACACCCAGTAC.